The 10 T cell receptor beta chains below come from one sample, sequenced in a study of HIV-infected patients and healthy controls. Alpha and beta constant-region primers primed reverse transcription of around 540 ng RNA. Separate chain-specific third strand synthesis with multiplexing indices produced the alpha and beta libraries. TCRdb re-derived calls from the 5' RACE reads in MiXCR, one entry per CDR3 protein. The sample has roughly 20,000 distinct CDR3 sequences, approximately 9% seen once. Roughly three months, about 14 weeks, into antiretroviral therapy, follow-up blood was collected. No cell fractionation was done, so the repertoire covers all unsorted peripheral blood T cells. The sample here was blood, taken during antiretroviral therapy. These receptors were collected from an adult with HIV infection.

For the CDR3, the DNA is TGCGCCAGCACCCCCGCGGCGGCGAACACTGAAGCTTTCTTT. It translates to CASTPAAANTEAFF. The chain couples TRBV5-1 to TRBJ1-1; no firm D call. The CDR3 runs 14 residues. CDR1 and CDR2 (germline): SGHRS, YFSETQ. Trimming took 6 bases from V and 1 from J, leaving 13 bases between them.

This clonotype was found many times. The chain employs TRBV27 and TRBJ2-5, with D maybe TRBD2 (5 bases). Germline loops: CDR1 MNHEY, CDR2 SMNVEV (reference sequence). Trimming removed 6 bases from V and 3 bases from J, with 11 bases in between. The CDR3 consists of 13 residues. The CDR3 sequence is CASRLIGEETQYF. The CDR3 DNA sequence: TGTGCCAGCAGATTAATCGGGGAAGAGACCCAGTACTTC.

This CDR3 is CASSYPGMNTEAFF. The CDR3 nucleotides read TGTGCCAGCAGTTACCCAGGCATGAACACTGAAGCTTTCTTT. This chain uses TRBV6-5 with TRBJ1-1; D is unclear. This CDR3 is built from 14 residues. V shed 2 bases and J shed 0 bases, with 7 bases lying between them. Germline V gives CDR1 MNHEY, CDR2 SVGAGI.

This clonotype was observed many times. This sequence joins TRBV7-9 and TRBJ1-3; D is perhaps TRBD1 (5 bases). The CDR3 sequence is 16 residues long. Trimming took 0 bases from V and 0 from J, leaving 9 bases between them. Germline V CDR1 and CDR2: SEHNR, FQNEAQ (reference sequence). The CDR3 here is CASSLASGGSGNTIYF. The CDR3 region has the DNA TGTGCCAGCAGCTTAGCGTCGGGGGGCTCTGGAAACACCATATATTTT.

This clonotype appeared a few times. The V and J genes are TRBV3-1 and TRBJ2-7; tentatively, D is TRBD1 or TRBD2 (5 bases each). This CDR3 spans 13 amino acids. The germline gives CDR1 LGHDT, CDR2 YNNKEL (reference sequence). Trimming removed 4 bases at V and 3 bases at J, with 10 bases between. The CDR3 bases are TGTGCCAGCAGCCCAGGGACGGTCTACGAGCAGTACTTC. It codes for CASSPGTVYEQYF.

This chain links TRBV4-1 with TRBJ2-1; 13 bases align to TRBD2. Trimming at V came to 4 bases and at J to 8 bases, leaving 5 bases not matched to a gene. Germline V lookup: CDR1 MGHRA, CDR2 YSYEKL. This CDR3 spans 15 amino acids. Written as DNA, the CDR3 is TGCGCCAGCAGCCCAGGACTAGCGGGGGTCTATGAGCAGTTCTTC. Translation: CASSPGLAGVYEQFF.

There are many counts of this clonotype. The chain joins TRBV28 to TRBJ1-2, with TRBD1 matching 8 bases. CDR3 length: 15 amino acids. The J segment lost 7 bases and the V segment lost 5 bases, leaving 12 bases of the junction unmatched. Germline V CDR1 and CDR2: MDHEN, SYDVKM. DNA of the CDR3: TGTGCCAGCAGTCCTGTTCACGGGACAGGTGTTGGCTACACCTTC. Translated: CASSPVHGTGVGYTF.

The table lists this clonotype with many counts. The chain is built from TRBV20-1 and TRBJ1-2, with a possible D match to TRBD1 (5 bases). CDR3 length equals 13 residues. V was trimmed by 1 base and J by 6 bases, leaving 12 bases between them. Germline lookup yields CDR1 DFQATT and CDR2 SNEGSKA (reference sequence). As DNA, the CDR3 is TGCAGTGCTAGAGTGGGGGGTATTCATGGCTACACCTTC. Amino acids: CSARVGGIHGYTF.

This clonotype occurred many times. The CDR3 spells CASSQEDMEGADEQYF. The CDR3 nucleotides read TGCGCCAGCAGCCAAGAAGACATGGAGGGGGCGGATGAGCAGTACTTC. The chain recombines TRBV4-1 with TRBJ2-7, with D maybe TRBD1 (7 bases). The germline V gene has CDR1 MGHRA and CDR2 YSYEKL. The V end was cut by 0 bases, the J end by 7 bases, with 19 bases between. The CDR3 sequence is 16 residues long.

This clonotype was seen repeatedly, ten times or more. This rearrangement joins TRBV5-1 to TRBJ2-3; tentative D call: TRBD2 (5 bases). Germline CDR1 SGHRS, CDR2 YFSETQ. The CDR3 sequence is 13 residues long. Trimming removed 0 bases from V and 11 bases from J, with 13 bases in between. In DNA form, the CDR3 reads TGCGCCAGCAGCTTGGTAGGACTTAGTCAGCAGTATTTT. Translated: CASSLVGLSQQYF.